The TCR beta chain under discussion was sequenced for a study of blood T cell repertoires in COVID-19. Study context: Sample material is recorded as cDNA or gDNA derived from T cells, B-cell-depleted T cells, or PBMCs.

The germline V gene encodes CDR1 SQVTM and CDR2 ANQGSEA. The CDR3 length is 16 residues. The V gene end was trimmed by 5 bases and the J gene end by 0 bases; junction bases not matched to a gene: 9. Authors' analysis steps: Estimates of nucleated cell counts were drawn from the amplification of reference gene primers. This table comes from immunoSEQ multiplex PCR, and its TCRdb copy is limited to in-frame clones, with some not included. The V and J calls and clone size are taken from that table; D and trimming were inferred from the DNA. The data contain 150,000 to 180,000 clones, 80% to 90% of them singletons.

The sequence was obtained from a woman aged 40 to 50 with acute or convalescent COVID-19. The genes are TRBV29-1 and TRBJ2-2; 7 positions match TRBD1. Sequenced sample: peripheral blood. CDR3 region: CSVRLDRFANTGELFF. CDR3 nucleotides: TGCAGCGTTAGGCTGGACAGGTTCGCGAACACCGGGGAGCTGTTTTTT.